This T cell receptor (beta chain) was captured by sequencing in a study of CD8+CD57+ T cells in acquired aplastic anemia. An expansion of CD8+CD57+ cells by flow cytometry had been shown in patients chosen for sequencing. Severe acquired aplastic anemia was present in every patient. Blood was sampled before the patients had received any therapy. Investigators profiled TCR beta VDJ and CDR3 from genomic DNA template. Each CDR3 protein is one row after TCRdb ran MiXCR on the reads. The repertoire holds 190,000 or so distinct CDR3 sequences, about half seen once, with about 2% in the top ten. This CDR3 contains 16 residues. Germline CDR1 reads SGHKS; CDR2 reads YYEKEE (reference sequence). With V trimmed by 5 bases and J by 2 bases, 12 bases remained unmatched.

This chain joins TRBV5-5 and TRBJ2-7; 8 positions agree with TRBD1. The receptor's source is a human donor with aplastic anemia. Sequencing used sorted CD4+, CD8+, or CD8+CD57+ T cells (not recorded which) from PBMCs. In nucleotides, the CDR3 is TGTGCCAGCAGTCCTCCCGGGACAGGTGACCCCTACGAGCAGTACTTC. Translated: CASSPPGTGDPYEQYF.